The 11 T cell receptor beta chains listed next were all sequenced from one sample in a study of blood T cell repertoires in COVID-19. Clones were sequenced by immunoSEQ multiplex PCR, and TCRdb holds only the in-frame ones, with some missing. The sample consists of roughly 260,000 clones, around 92% of them appearing once. Source material: peripheral blood. The receptor set was obtained from a person aged 18 to 35 with COVID-19, enrolled during active disease.

The V and J genes are TRBV7-2 and TRBJ2-2; D not certain. CDR1 and CDR2 (germline): SGHTA, FQGNSA. There are 15 residues in the CDR3. The V and J ends lost 4 bases and 4 bases respectively, with 13 bases between them. The CDR3 nucleotides read TGTGCCAGCAGCTCCGGCAGGATGGGCACCGGGGAGCTGTTTTTT. It encodes CASSSGRMGTGELFF.

This chain joins TRBV5-6 and TRBJ2-7; TRBD2 aligns across 7 bases. CDR1 is SGHDT, CDR2 YYEEEE, per germline. The CDR3 contains 16 residues. V lost 0 bases, J lost 6 bases, and 12 bases stayed unmatched. CDR3 sequence: CASSLGTAGVFFEQYF. In DNA, the CDR3 is TGTGCCAGCAGCTTGGGCACCGCGGGGGTATTTTTCGAGCAGTACTTC.

The chain carries TRBV6-5 and TRBJ2-1; perhaps TRBD2 as D (5 bases). The CDR3 runs to 12 residues. Germline V CDR1 and CDR2: MNHEY, SVGAGI. V was pared by 2 bases and J by 8 bases, with 7 bases between. In nucleotides, the CDR3 is TGTGCCAGCAGTTACCCCGGGGATGAGCAGTTCTTC. It is translated as CASSYPGDEQFF.

The sample holds one count of this clone. The rearrangement uses TRBV10-1 and TRBJ1-5; a weak D match, TRBD1 (6 bases). This CDR3 comprises 13 residues. Trimming pared 10 bases from V and 0 bases from J, leaving 10 bases between. Germline loops: CDR1 WNHNN, CDR2 SYGVQD (reference sequence). The CDR3 DNA follows: TGCGCCACAACAGGGAATAGCAATCAGCCCCAGCATTTT. Translating gives CATTGNSNQPQHF.

The gene calls are TRBV19 and TRBJ2-7, with TRBD1 matching 10 bases. The CDR3 has 15 amino acids. V was clipped by 4 bases and J by 2 bases; unmatched bases: 5. CDR1 is LNHDA, CDR2 SQIVND, per germline (reference sequence). In DNA form, the CDR3 reads TGTGCCAGTAGTAGCCGGGACAGGGGAACCTACGAGCAGTACTTC. This gives the protein CASSSRDRGTYEQYF.

The CDR3 nucleotides are TGTGCCAGCAGCTTGGGGTGGGACAGGACCTCCGGTGACACAGATACGCAGTATTTT. Amino acid sequence: CASSLGWDRTSGDTDTQYF. This rearrangement joins TRBV5-4 to TRBJ2-3; 8 nucleotides agree with TRBD1. The J segment lost 2 bases and the V segment lost 0 bases, leaving 14 bases of the junction unmatched. The CDR3 totals 19 residues. The V gene's germline CDR1 is SGHNT and CDR2 YYREEE (reference sequence).

The chain joins TRBV29-1 to TRBJ2-5, with a possible D match to TRBD1 (7 bases). V shed 4 bases and J shed 2 bases, with 14 bases lying between them. The CDR3 loop spans 14 amino acids. The V gene's germline CDR1 is SQVTM and CDR2 ANQGSEA. This CDR3 is CSVVAGGLQETQYF. In DNA, the CDR3 is TGCAGCGTTGTAGCAGGGGGGCTTCAAGAGACCCAGTACTTC.

A few counts support this clone. The chain recombines TRBV19 with TRBJ2-1; 7 nucleotides line up with TRBD1. The CDR3 has 14 amino acids. After removal of 5 bases from V and 8 bases from J, the junction contained 9 bases not matched to a gene. The germline V gene has CDR1 LNHDA and CDR2 SQIVND (reference sequence). CDR3 nucleotide sequence: TGTGCCAGTAGTGAAGGGACAGAAGGGTATGAGCAGTTCTTC. Residues: CASSEGTEGYEQFF.

The chain carries TRBV27 and TRBJ1-2; no reliable D call. This CDR3 has 12 residues. V was cut by 4 bases and J by 7 bases, with 10 bases left in between. In germline, CDR1 is MNHEY, CDR2 SMNVEV (reference sequence). As DNA, the CDR3 is TGTGCCAGCAGTTCCACCGGGATTGGCTACACCTTC. Amino acid sequence: CASSSTGIGYTF.

The chain joins TRBV2 to TRBJ1-2, with 7 positions matching TRBD1. This CDR3 region has 12 residues. The germline gives CDR1 SNHLY, CDR2 FYNNEI. Trimming removed 4 bases from V and 4 bases from J; junction bases left unmatched: 0. CDR3 sequence (DNA): TGTGCCAGCAGTGGGGACAGCTATGGCTACACCTTC. The encoded protein is CASSGDSYGYTF.

The V gene is TRBV27, the J gene TRBJ2-2, with a possible D match to TRBD1 (5 bases). Deletions cut 6 bases from V and 1 base from J, with 9 bases between. The CDR3 covers 14 residues. Germline CDR1 and CDR2: MNHEY and SMNVEV (reference sequence). CDR3 sequence (DNA): TGTGCCAGCAGGGTTGACAGGAACACCGGGGAGCTGTTTTTT. Protein sequence: CASRVDRNTGELFF.